Listed below are T cell receptor beta chains from one sample, sequenced in a study of blood T cell repertoires in COVID-19. This table comes from immunoSEQ multiplex PCR, and its TCRdb copy is limited to in-frame clones, with some not included. Found here are approximately 190,000 clones, 75% to 95% of them singletons; the top ten hold 0.53%. The sequencing sample was made of peripheral blood. The receptors were sampled from a man aged 50-59 years with acute or convalescent COVID-19. Each CDR3 is given with its conserved first and last residue. Fields, in order: CDR3 DNA, CDR3 protein, CDR3 length, V gene, J gene, D gene, clone size. The D gene is left open where the match is weak. Clone size is given for some rows only: seen once, a few or many times, or a class if the clone is expanded.

CDR3nt: TGTGCCAGCAGTTTCCGGACAGGAGAAAAACTGTTTTTT; CDR3aa: CASSFRTGEKLFF; len: 13; v_gene: TRBV27; j_gene: TRBJ1-4; d_gene: TRBD1; abundance: once
CDR3nt: TGTGCCAGCAGCTCGACTAGCTGGAGTGAGCAGTTCTTC; CDR3aa: CASSSTSWSEQFF; len: 13; v_gene: TRBV5-6; j_gene: TRBJ2-1; d_gene: TRBD2; abundance: .
CDR3nt: TGTGCCAGCAGCTTAAGTAGCGGGGGGGCTTTCCCGAAGACCCAGTACTTC; CDR3aa: CASSLSSGGAFPKTQYF; len: 17; v_gene: TRBV7-6; j_gene: TRBJ2-5; d_gene: TRBD2; abundance: once
CDR3nt: TGTGCCAGTAGTATCACGGGACAATCTTACGAGCAGTACTTC; CDR3aa: CASSITGQSYEQYF; len: 14; v_gene: TRBV19; j_gene: TRBJ2-7; d_gene: .; abundance: once
CDR3nt: TGCGCCAGCAGCCCGTTGGGTAGCGGCTACACCGGGGAGCTGTTTTTT; CDR3aa: CASSPLGSGYTGELFF; len: 16; v_gene: TRBV5-1; j_gene: TRBJ2-2; d_gene: .; abundance: .
CDR3nt: TGTGCCAGCTCACCGGCGGGCTCCACAGATACGCAGTATTTT; CDR3aa: CASSPAGSTDTQYF; len: 14; v_gene: TRBV18; j_gene: TRBJ2-3; d_gene: .; abundance: .
CDR3nt: TGCAGTAGTTTTCAGGGTTTTCAGTATTTT; CDR3aa: CSSFQGFQYF; len: 10; v_gene: TRBV20-1; j_gene: TRBJ2-3; d_gene: .; abundance: .
CDR3nt: TGTGCCAGCAGTGAAGCGCGGCGGATCAACACTGAAGCTTTCTTT; CDR3aa: CASSEARRINTEAFF; len: 15; v_gene: TRBV6-1; j_gene: TRBJ1-1; d_gene: .; abundance: few
CDR3nt: TGTGCCAGCAGCTTCGGGACAGGCAGCACAGATACGCAGTATTTT; CDR3aa: CASSFGTGSTDTQYF; len: 15; v_gene: TRBV7-3; j_gene: TRBJ2-3; d_gene: TRBD1; abundance: .
CDR3nt: TGTGCCAGTAGTATTCTGGGGGGTAACACTGAAGCTTTCTTT; CDR3aa: CASSILGGNTEAFF; len: 14; v_gene: TRBV19; j_gene: TRBJ1-1; d_gene: .; abundance: .
CDR3nt: TGTGCCAGCAGCGTAGTAGCGGGGGGGAGGGATACGCAGTATTTT; CDR3aa: CASSVVAGGRDTQYF; len: 15; v_gene: TRBV9; j_gene: TRBJ2-3; d_gene: TRBD2; abundance: once
CDR3nt: TGTGCCAGCAGCCGGAGGGCGGGGGGGACAGATACGCAGTATTTT; CDR3aa: CASSRRAGGTDTQYF; len: 15; v_gene: TRBV9; j_gene: TRBJ2-3; d_gene: TRBD2; abundance: .
CDR3nt: TGTGCCAGCTCACTCGGACAGGGACTAACGGGAGGGGCCAACGTCCTGACTTTC; CDR3aa: CASSLGQGLTGGANVLTF; len: 18; v_gene: TRBV18; j_gene: TRBJ2-6; d_gene: .; abundance: .
CDR3nt: TGTGCCAGTAGTATGCGGGTGAAGGGCGAGCAGTACTTC; CDR3aa: CASSMRVKGEQYF; len: 13; v_gene: TRBV19; j_gene: TRBJ2-7; d_gene: .; abundance: .
CDR3nt: TGTGCCAGCAGCCAAGGGGGTATTTCACCCCTCCACTTT; CDR3aa: CASSQGGISPLHF; len: 13; v_gene: TRBV5-4; j_gene: TRBJ1-6; d_gene: .; abundance: .
CDR3nt: TGTGCCAGCTCACCGCGGACAGGGGGAGGTACTGAAGCTTTCTTT; CDR3aa: CASSPRTGGGTEAFF; len: 15; v_gene: TRBV18; j_gene: TRBJ1-1; d_gene: TRBD1; abundance: .
CDR3nt: TGTGCCAGTAGTTCTTTATACGGGACTAGCGGATACAATGAGCAGTTCTTC; CDR3aa: CASSSLYGTSGYNEQFF; len: 17; v_gene: TRBV19; j_gene: TRBJ2-1; d_gene: TRBD2; abundance: .
CDR3nt: TGTGCCAGCAGCGTAGAAGGGCGGGCCTTGGTCGAGGAGACCCAGTACTTC; CDR3aa: CASSVEGRALVEETQYF; len: 17; v_gene: TRBV9; j_gene: TRBJ2-5; d_gene: .; abundance: .
CDR3nt: TGTGCCACCTCCGGGACAGTCGGTGAAAAACTGTTTTTT; CDR3aa: CATSGTVGEKLFF; len: 13; v_gene: TRBV15; j_gene: TRBJ1-4; d_gene: TRBD1; abundance: .
CDR3nt: TGTGCCAGCAGCCAAGATCCCGGGGAGGACGGCTACACCTTC; CDR3aa: CASSQDPGEDGYTF; len: 14; v_gene: TRBV4-2; j_gene: TRBJ1-2; d_gene: .; abundance: once
CDR3nt: TGTGCCAGCAGCCCCCGCGGGGGAGACAATTCACCCCTCCACTTT; CDR3aa: CASSPRGGDNSPLHF; len: 15; v_gene: TRBV7-9; j_gene: TRBJ1-6; d_gene: .; abundance: .
CDR3nt: TGTGCCAGCAGTTCTATTCTCGGGGGAGACACAGATACGCAGTATTTT; CDR3aa: CASSSILGGDTDTQYF; len: 16; v_gene: TRBV6-2/TRBV6-3; j_gene: TRBJ2-3; d_gene: .; abundance: .
CDR3nt: TGTGCCAGCAGCCCGCGACAGGGGGCCTACGAGCAGTACTTC; CDR3aa: CASSPRQGAYEQYF; len: 14; v_gene: TRBV7-2; j_gene: TRBJ2-7; d_gene: TRBD1; abundance: few
CDR3nt: TGTGCCAGCAGCTTAGCCTGGGGGGCTAACTATGGCTACACCTTC; CDR3aa: CASSLAWGANYGYTF; len: 15; v_gene: TRBV7-2; j_gene: TRBJ1-2; d_gene: .; abundance: once
CDR3nt: TGTGCCAGTACTAGGAGTGCGGCCCGCTCCTACAATGAGCAGTTCTTC; CDR3aa: CASTRSAARSYNEQFF; len: 16; v_gene: TRBV19; j_gene: TRBJ2-1; d_gene: .; abundance: .
CDR3nt: TGTGCCAGCAGCTTCGGAGTGTCGTACAATGAGCAGTTCTTC; CDR3aa: CASSFGVSYNEQFF; len: 14; v_gene: TRBV5-8; j_gene: TRBJ2-1; d_gene: .; abundance: .
CDR3nt: TGCGCCAGCAGCCAAGGGTCGGGGGGCCCCGCAGATACGCAGTATTTT; CDR3aa: CASSQGSGGPADTQYF; len: 16; v_gene: TRBV4-3; j_gene: TRBJ2-3; d_gene: .; abundance: few
CDR3nt: TGTGCCAGCAGCTTAGAAGGGACTAGCGGGAGGGGATACAATGAGCAGTTCTTC; CDR3aa: CASSLEGTSGRGYNEQFF; len: 18; v_gene: TRBV7-6; j_gene: TRBJ2-1; d_gene: TRBD2; abundance: once
CDR3nt: TGTGCCAGCAGTTACTCAGGGGCGCAATTCTACGAGCAGTACTTC; CDR3aa: CASSYSGAQFYEQYF; len: 15; v_gene: TRBV6-6; j_gene: TRBJ2-7; d_gene: .; abundance: .
CDR3nt: TGTGCCAGCAGCGGGACTAGCGGGAGTTTCGACGAGCAGTACTTC; CDR3aa: CASSGTSGSFDEQYF; len: 15; v_gene: TRBV5-4; j_gene: TRBJ2-7; d_gene: TRBD2; abundance: .
CDR3nt: TGTGCCATCAGTGACTGGCTAGGCACCTACAATGAGCAGTTCTTC; CDR3aa: CAISDWLGTYNEQFF; len: 15; v_gene: TRBV10-3; j_gene: TRBJ2-1; d_gene: .; abundance: .
CDR3nt: TGTGCCACCAGTCCAGGGTTGAGCCAGCCCCAGCATTTT; CDR3aa: CATSPGLSQPQHF; len: 13; v_gene: TRBV24-1; j_gene: TRBJ1-5; d_gene: .; abundance: .
CDR3nt: TGTGCCATCAGTGAGTCTACCAGGGGGTCCTCCTACGAGCAGTACTTC; CDR3aa: CAISESTRGSSYEQYF; len: 16; v_gene: TRBV10-3; j_gene: TRBJ2-7; d_gene: TRBD1; abundance: .